The 7 T cell receptor beta chains reported below all come from one sample, sequenced in a study of CD8+ T cells in alopecia areata. Reverse transcription of extracted RNA yielded cDNA, which provided the sequencing template. Method: immunoSEQ multiplex PCR; TCRdb's copy keeps in-frame clones and lacks some. Among 80,000 to 100,000 clones, about 40% were seen once, and the ten largest hold approximately 1.4%. Material: CD4+ T cells sorted from blood. All receptors derive from a human donor with alopecia areata.

CDR3 coding DNA: TGTGCCAGCAGCTTGACAGGTCGAGAGACCCAGTACTTC. This gives the protein CASSLTGRETQYF. This sequence joins TRBV5-6 and TRBJ2-5; possible D gene TRBD1, 5 bases. The CDR3 consists of 13 residues. V gave up 1 base and J gave up 4 bases, with 8 bases separating them. CDR1 and CDR2 (germline): SGHDT, YYEEEE. Full variable domain (outside the CDR3, taken from reference TRBV5-6 and TRBJ2-5): DAGVTQSPTHLIKTRGQQVTLRCSPKSGHDTVSWYQQALGQGPQFIFQYYEEEERQRGNFPDRFSGHQFPNYSSELNVNALLLGDSALYLCASSLTGRETQYFGPGTRLLVL.

In the case of this clone: The sample has other DNA sequences that encode this CDR3 too. The chain uses TRBV5-1 and TRBJ2-5, with D hard to call. The CDR3 runs to 12 residues. V was shortened by 1 base and J by 2 bases, with 3 bases between the two germline ends. Germline CDR1 reads SGHRS; CDR2 reads YFSETQ. This chain's CDR3 is CASSLYQETQYF. The CDR3 DNA is TGCGCCAGCAGCTTGTATCAAGAGACCCAGTACTTC.

This chain links TRBV7-2 with TRBJ2-3; no reliable D call. V dropped 1 base and J dropped 1 base, with 6 bases sitting between them. This CDR3 is built from 14 residues. Germline loops: CDR1 SGHTA, CDR2 FQGNSA. As DNA, the CDR3 is TGTGCCAGCAGCTTAGTAATCGGCACAGATACGCAGTATTTT. The encoded protein is CASSLVIGTDTQYF. Full variable domain (missing parts from reference TRBV7-2 and TRBJ2-3): GAGVSQSPSNKVTEKGKDVELRCDPISGHTALYWYRQSLGQGLEFLIYFQGNSAPDKSGLPSDRFSAERTGGSVSTLTIQRTQQEDSAVYLCASSLVIGTDTQYFGPGTRLTVL.

J is TRBJ1-2 and V is TRBV4-1, with D perhaps matching TRBD1 (6 bases). Trimming removed 4 bases from V and 4 bases from J, with 16 bases in between. Germline V gene data show CDR1 as MGHRA and CDR2 as YSYEKL. The CDR3 sequence is 15 residues long. CDR3 amino acids: CASSLPGGGSYGYTF. CDR3 DNA sequence: TGCGCCAGCAGCCTCCCGGGAGGGGGATCCTATGGCTACACCTTC.

This clone was observed a few times. This rearrangement joins TRBV6-5 to TRBJ2-2; D is unclear. The CDR3 consists of 13 residues. CDR1 MNHEY and CDR2 SVGAGI come from the germline V gene. V was pared by 7 bases and J by 5 bases, with 11 bases between. The CDR3 loop is CASNHKGTGELFF. The CDR3 DNA reads as TGTGCCAGCAATCACAAGGGTACCGGGGAGCTGTTTTTT.

The rearrangement links TRBV7-2 to TRBJ1-2; perhaps TRBD1 as D (5 bases). The germline V gene has CDR1 SGHTA and CDR2 FQGNSA. The CDR3 sequence is 15 residues long. Trimming took 0 bases from V and 4 from J, leaving 12 bases between them. CDR3 region: CASSLAQQAFYGYTF. The CDR3 DNA reads TGTGCCAGCAGCTTAGCGCAACAGGCTTTCTATGGCTACACCTTC.

The CDR3 sequence is CASSRESGPAMNTEAFF. The CDR3 nucleotides read TGTGCCAGCAGCAGGGAGTCGGGGCCTGCTATGAACACTGAAGCTTTCTTT. The chain joins TRBV25-1 to TRBJ1-1, with D maybe TRBD1 (5 bases). This CDR3 has 17 residues. Germline loops: CDR1 MGHDK, CDR2 SYGVNS. The germline V and J ends were trimmed by 6 bases and 0 bases, with 20 bases remaining between them.